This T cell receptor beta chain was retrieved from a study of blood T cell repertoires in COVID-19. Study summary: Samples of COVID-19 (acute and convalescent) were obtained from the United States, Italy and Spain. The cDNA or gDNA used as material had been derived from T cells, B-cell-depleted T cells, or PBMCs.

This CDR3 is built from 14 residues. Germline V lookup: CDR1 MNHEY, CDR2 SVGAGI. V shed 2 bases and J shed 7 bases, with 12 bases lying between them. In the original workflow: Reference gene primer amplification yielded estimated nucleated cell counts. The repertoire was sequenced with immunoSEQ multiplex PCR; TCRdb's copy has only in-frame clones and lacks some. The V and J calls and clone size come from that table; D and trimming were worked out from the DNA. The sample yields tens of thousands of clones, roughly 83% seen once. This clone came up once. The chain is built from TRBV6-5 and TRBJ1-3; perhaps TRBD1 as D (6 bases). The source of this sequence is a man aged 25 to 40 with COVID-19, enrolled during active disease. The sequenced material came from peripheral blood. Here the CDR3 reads CASSYGGFSNTIYF. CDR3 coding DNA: TGTGCCAGCAGTTACGGGGGCTTCTCCAACACCATATATTTT.